These T cell receptor beta chains were read from a single sample in a study of T cells in Graves' hyperthyroidism and ophthalmopathy. TCRdb analysed the multiplex PCR reads with MiXCR anew, one entry per CDR3 protein. This sample has about 610,000 distinct CDR3 sequences, with about a sixth found just once. The sample taken for sequencing was blood. The receptors derive from a woman in her thirties or forties with Graves' ophthalmopathy. Both conserved end residues are part of each CDR3. D genes are given only for firm matches. Clone size is stated in some rows and not others, as once, few, many or a class when expanded.

length	D	V	size	J	DNA	CDR3
15	-	TRBV7-8	few	TRBJ2-3	TGTGCCAGCAGCTTAGGCTGGGACCCGACAGATACGCAGTATTTT	CASSLGWDPTDTQYF
13	-	TRBV24-1	-	TRBJ2-7	TGTGCCACCTCCGGGGCCGGCTCCTACGAGCAGTACTTC	CATSGAGSYEQYF
12	TRBD1	TRBV29-1	-	TRBJ1-1	TGCAGCGCCGTAACAGGGGGGACTGAAGCTTTCTTT	CSAVTGGTEAFF
16	TRBD2	TRBV4-1	-	TRBJ2-5	TGCGCCAGCAGCCAAGTCGGGACTAGCGGCTTAGAGACCCAGTACTTC	CASSQVGTSGLETQYF
19	-	TRBV6-1	-	TRBJ2-1	TGTGCCAGCAGTGAATATCCTCCTTTTGCCGAATGGACCTACAATGAGCAGTTCTTC	CASSEYPPFAEWTYNEQFF
15	TRBD2	TRBV20-1	-	TRBJ2-1	TGCAGTGCCCCCCAGGATAGCGGGAGTTACAATGAGCAGTTCTTC	CSAPQDSGSYNEQFF
15	-	TRBV11-2	few	TRBJ1-5	TGTGCCAGCAGCCCCCAAGGAGTAGCAAATCAGCCCCAGCATTTT	CASSPQGVANQPQHF
12	-	TRBV10-3	-	TRBJ2-5	TGTGCCATCAGCACAGGGCAAGAGACCCAGTACTTC	CAISTGQETQYF
12	-	TRBV12-3/TRBV12-4	few	TRBJ2-4	TGTGCCAGCAGTTACACCAAAAACATTCAGTACTTC	CASSYTKNIQYF
17	-	TRBV11-2	many	TRBJ2-5	TGTGCCAGCAGCTTAGTCACCGGGACACCGATCCAAGAGACCCAGTACTTC	CASSLVTGTPIQETQYF
14	TRBD1	TRBV19	-	TRBJ2-5	TGTGCCAGTAACACAGGGGGCGCACAAGAGACCCAGTACTTC	CASNTGGAQETQYF
14	-	TRBV7-3	many	TRBJ2-5	TGTGCCAGCAGTGAAAGCAGCAACCAAGAGACCCAGTACTTC	CASSESSNQETQYF
17	-	TRBV3-1	-	TRBJ2-1	TGTGCCAGCAGCCAAGAAGGAGGGGGGGCCCTTGATAATGAGCAGTTCTTC	CASSQEGGGALDNEQFF
18	TRBD1	TRBV7-9	few	TRBJ1-6	TGTGCCAGCAGCTCCCCCTCCAAGTCCGGGACAGAAGATTCACCCCTCCACTTT	CASSSPSKSGTEDSPLHF
14	-	TRBV7-9	many	TRBJ2-7	TGTGCCAGCAGCTTCGCCGGAAGTTCCTACGAGCAGTACTTC	CASSFAGSSYEQYF
14	-	TRBV13	-	TRBJ1-1	TGTGCCAGCAGCTTGGGGGACGGGAACACTGAAGCTTTCTTT	CASSLGDGNTEAFF
15	-	TRBV2	many	TRBJ2-7	TGTGCCAGCAAAGATGTAGTGATAAAACCCTACGAGCAGTACTTC	CASKDVVIKPYEQYF
14	-	TRBV11-3	many	TRBJ2-1	TGTGCCAGCAGCCCCGACCCAACTTGGCAAAAGCAGTTCTTC	CASSPDPTWQKQFF
15	-	TRBV30	many	TRBJ1-5	TGTGCCTGGAGTGTATCAGGACTGCCCAATCAGCCCCAGCATTTT	CAWSVSGLPNQPQHF
13	-	TRBV3-1	many	TRBJ1-1	TGTGCCAGCAGCCAAGGGCATCCAACTGAAGCTTTCTTT	CASSQGHPTEAFF
15	-	TRBV11-2	many	TRBJ2-5	TGTGCCAGCAGCTTAGATATTGGGTCCCAAGAGACCCAGTACTTC	CASSLDIGSQETQYF
14	TRBD1	TRBV12-3/TRBV12-4	many	TRBJ1-4	TGTGCCAGCAGTACCGGGACAGGGGGTGAAAAACTGTTTTTT	CASSTGTGGEKLFF
16	TRBD1	TRBV4-1	-	TRBJ1-2	TGCGCCAGCAGCCAAGGGTACACAGGACAGGGTGACGTCTACACCTTC	CASSQGYTGQGDVYTF
16	-	TRBV27	-	TRBJ1-4	TGTGTCAGCAGTCCCCAGACAGATCCAACTAATGAAGAACTGTTTTTT	CVSSPQTDPTNEELFF
12	-	TRBV20-1	many	TRBJ2-1	TGCAGTGCTCCCTTTCTCTACAATGAGCAGTTCTTC	CSAPFLYNEQFF
15	TRBD1	TRBV10-3	many	TRBJ2-7	TGTGCCATCAGTGAGGGGACAGGGGGATATTACGAGCAGTACTTC	CAISEGTGGYYEQYF
14	-	TRBV12-3/TRBV12-4	-	TRBJ1-1	TGTGCCAGCAGTTCTCCGGGACGGATCACTGAAGCTTTCTTT	CASSSPGRITEAFF
10	-	TRBV6-5	-	TRBJ1-1	TGTGCCAGCAGTTACACTGAAGCTTTCTTT	CASSYTEAFF
14	-	TRBV10-2	-	TRBJ2-7	TGCGCCAGCAGTGAGTCGAGGGCCCCATACGAGCAGTACTTC	CASSESRAPYEQYF
14	TRBD2	TRBV5-8	many	TRBJ2-3	TGTGCCAGCGGGGGGGGTCGGCGGGAAGATACGCAGTATTTT	CASGGGRREDTQYF
15	-	TRBV7-8	many	TRBJ2-3	TGTGCCAGCAGCGCAACCTGGACTGTCACAGATACGCAGTATTTT	CASSATWTVTDTQYF
17	TRBD1	TRBV9	-	TRBJ2-1	TGTGCCAGCAGCGGGCCCGGGAAGGGGGCACACTACAATGAGCAGTTCTTC	CASSGPGKGAHYNEQFF
13	-	TRBV20-1	few	TRBJ2-2	TGCAGTGCCCGACGCCGGGGAGCCGGGGAGCTGTTTTTT	CSARRRGAGELFF
13	TRBD2	TRBV20-1	-	TRBJ2-7	TGCAGTGCGTTTCATCGGGGGGATTACGAGCAGTACTTC	CSAFHRGDYEQYF
11	-	TRBV30	many	TRBJ2-1	TGTGCCTGGAGTGTACGATTGGAGCAGTTCTTC	CAWSVRLEQFF
14	-	TRBV11-2	many	TRBJ1-1	TGTGCCAGCAGCTTATCAAGTATGAACACTGAAGCTTTCTTT	CASSLSSMNTEAFF
15	TRBD2	TRBV5-1	-	TRBJ2-1	TGCGCCAGCGGATTAGCGGGGGGGAACTACAATGAGCAGTTCTTC	CASGLAGGNYNEQFF
12	-	TRBV25-1	-	TRBJ1-2	TGTGCCAGCAGAGCGACTGGGGGGAGCTACACCTTC	CASRATGGSYTF
15	TRBD1	TRBV7-2	once	TRBJ2-7	TGTGCCAGCAGCCCAGGCGGGACAGGGACCTACGAGCAGTACTTC	CASSPGGTGTYEQYF
15	-	TRBV5-6	-	TRBJ1-2	TGTGCCAGCAGCTTGGCGCCGGGGATCTACTATGGCTACACCTTC	CASSLAPGIYYGYTF
16	-	TRBV28	many	TRBJ2-2	TGTGCCAGCACCACCCGGCTAGATAGTGGGTCCGGGGAGCTGTTTTTT	CASTTRLDSGSGELFF
14	TRBD2	TRBV20-1	-	TRBJ2-7	TGCAGTGCTAGCTCCACGACTAGCGGGTACGAGCAGTACTTC	CSASSTTSGYEQYF
14	-	TRBV3-1	many	TRBJ2-3	TGTGCCAGCAGCCCGAACGCAGGGGACCCTACGCAGTATTTT	CASSPNAGDPTQYF
14	TRBD1	TRBV28	many	TRBJ2-5	TGTGCCGGGTCGACAGGGCTGGGCGAGAAGACCCAGTACTTC	CAGSTGLGEKTQYF
13	-	TRBV2	many	TRBJ2-1	TGTGCCAGCAAAAAAGGGGGCTACAATGAGCAGTTCTTC	CASKKGGYNEQFF
15	-	TRBV24-1	few	TRBJ1-1	TGTGCCACCAGTGACGCCACCGCTGGGAACACTGAAGCTTTCTTT	CATSDATAGNTEAFF
15	-	TRBV12-3/TRBV12-4	few	TRBJ1-2	TGTGCCAGCAGTTTGGAGGAGGGGTTACCCTATGGCTACACCTTC	CASSLEEGLPYGYTF
16	-	TRBV6-1	few	TRBJ1-6	TGTGCCAGCAGTGAAAGGGCAGGGAGGGATAATTCACCCCTCCACTTT	CASSERAGRDNSPLHF
15	TRBD1	TRBV4-1	few	TRBJ1-4	TGCGCCAGCAGCCAATGGACAGGGTCGATTGAAAAACTGTTTTTT	CASSQWTGSIEKLFF
15	TRBD2	TRBV11-2	many	TRBJ2-1	TGTGCCAGCAGCCCCCTTAGAGGGAGGGAGAATGAGCAGTTCTTC	CASSPLRGRENEQFF
14	-	TRBV2	few	TRBJ2-2	TGTGCCAGCAGTGAAACAGCCTCCCCCGGGGAGCTGTTTTTT	CASSETASPGELFF
16	-	TRBV5-8	few	TRBJ1-5	TGTGCCAGCAGTTACAGGTCTTTTCGCCTGGATCAGCCCCAGCATTTT	CASSYRSFRLDQPQHF